Given below is one T cell receptor beta chain in context. Trimming pared 0 bases from V and 7 bases from J, leaving 9 bases between. CDR3 length: 13 residues. CDR1 and CDR2 from the germline V gene are LGHDT and YNNKEL (reference sequence). These data belong to a study of blood T cell repertoires in COVID-19. Study in general: Both acute and convalescent COVID-19 samples were obtained from the United States, Italy and Spain. PBMCs, B-cell-depleted T cells, or T cells were the source of the cDNA or gDNA that made up the material.

In the authors' workflow: Researchers report that nucleated cell counts were estimated from reference gene primer amplification. Only in-frame clones appear in the TCRdb table, and some are missing; sequencing was by immunoSEQ multiplex PCR. The D gene and trimming were derived from the DNA, and the V and J assignments and clone size from that table. Of 40,000 to 50,000 clones in the sample, around nine tenths are singletons; the top ten hold 4.3%. The genes are TRBV3-1 (or the pseudogene TRBV3-2) and TRBJ1-1, with D hard to call. The clonotype was recovered from a man between 60 and 75 years old with acute or convalescent COVID-19. Sample: peripheral blood. CDR3 sequence reads: CASSQDGEDEAFF. The CDR3 nucleotides read TGTGCCAGCAGCCAAGATGGAGAAGATGAAGCTTTCTTT.